The table lists the clone carrying this T cell receptor beta chain with a few counts. Antigen unknown. TCRdb reprocessed the 5' RACE reads with MiXCR, giving one entry per CDR3 protein. Among approximately 480,000 distinct CDR3 sequences listed, 15% to 20% were seen once. This entry is derived from a study of T-cell memory formation after mild COVID-19. The overall study: There were largely donor-specific TCR clusters. Study results and caveats: Confirmation of SARS-CoV-2 specificity was lacking for second-wave clones peaking day 37. The main location of contracting CD4+ clones was CM and EM, and that of contracting CD8+ clones was EMRA.

V trimming: 5 bases; J trimming: 0 bases; junction bases outside the gene matches: 11. Looked up from germline, CDR1 is MNHEY and CDR2 is SVGAGI. CDR3 size: 17 residues. The clonotype originates from an adult woman who had mild COVID-19 (a few samples of this study predate the infection). Cell type and time point are not known. The sample was PBMCs or a T cell subset sorted from them (not recorded which). V and J are TRBV6-5 and TRBJ2-7, with TRBD2 matching 9 bases. DNA for the CDR3: TGTGCCAGCAGTCCCCATCCCGGACTAGCGTTCTCCTACGAGCAGTACTTC. Translation gives CASSPHPGLAFSYEQYF.